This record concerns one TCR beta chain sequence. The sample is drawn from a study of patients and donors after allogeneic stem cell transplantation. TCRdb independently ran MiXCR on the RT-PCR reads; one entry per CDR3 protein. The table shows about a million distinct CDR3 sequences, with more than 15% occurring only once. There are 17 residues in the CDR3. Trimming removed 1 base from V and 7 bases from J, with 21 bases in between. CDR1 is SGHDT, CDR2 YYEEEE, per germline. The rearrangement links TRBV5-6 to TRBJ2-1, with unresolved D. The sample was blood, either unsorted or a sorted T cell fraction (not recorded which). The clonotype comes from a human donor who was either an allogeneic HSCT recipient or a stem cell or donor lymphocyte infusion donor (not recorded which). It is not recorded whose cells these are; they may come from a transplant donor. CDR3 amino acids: CASSLKRAALEINEQFF. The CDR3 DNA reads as TGTGCCAGCAGCTTGAAAAGGGCGGCCCTGGAGATTAATGAGCAGTTCTTC.